This TCR beta chain was documented in a study of blood T cell repertoires in COVID-19. Here immunoSEQ multiplex PCR was the method, and the copy in TCRdb shows in-frame clones only, minus some. The repertoire holds roughly 39,000 clones, with 90% to 95% as singletons. Trimming pared 0 bases from V and 8 bases from J, leaving 13 bases between. The length of the CDR3 is 14 residues. Looked up from germline, CDR1 is SGHDN and CDR2 is FVKESK. The chain carries TRBV14 and TRBJ1-2; D call uncertain. Specimen: peripheral blood. The source of this sequence is a human donor with active COVID-19. The donor label of this sample is uncertain. Here the CDR3 reads CASSQDERVRGYTF. CDR3 DNA: TGTGCCAGCAGCCAAGACGAGAGGGTTAGGGGCTACACCTTC.